This T cell receptor beta chain was identified in a study of CXCR3-negative and CXCR3-positive naive CD8 T cells. Notes on the study in general: In CXCR3-positive naive cells, the TRB CDR3s were more hydrophobic than in CXCR3-negative naive cells.

In the case of this clonotype: The target antigen is unknown.

Germline loops: CDR1 MGHRA, CDR2 YSYEKL. The CDR3 covers 15 residues. The libraries of TRB cDNA were prepared using 5' RACE with UMI labels. Following a re-call of the 5' RACE reads, TCRdb has one entry per CDR3 protein and lacks DNA. The repertoire shows 110,000 or so distinct CDR3 sequences; the top ten hold around 0.38%. The TCR comes from a human donor in good health. Some clones in this sample may be carry-over from other donors' samples. The sample comprised naive CXCR3+ CD8+ T cells from blood. Noted subset: CD45RO-CCR7+CD27+CD95- naive CD8+ T cells expressing CXCR3 (TNR3+). The genes are TRBV4-1 and TRBJ1-2. The CDR3: CASSQQMGGDYGYTF.